This T cell receptor beta chain is from a study of T cell clones after liver transplantation. This clone was observed a handful of times. Assay used: immunoSEQ multiplex PCR; TCRdb lists only in-frame clones, some missing. The sample holds around 18,000 clones, approximately 90% seen once. Sequencing used CD8+ T cells from blood, obtained almost 47 months after liver transplant. This clonotype originated in a human patient who received a liver transplant. Some T cells may be graft donor cells.

The CDR3 sequence: CASSIMAGGINEQFF. The CDR3 DNA is TGTGCCAGTAGTATAATGGCGGGAGGGATCAATGAGCAGTTCTTC. The chain combines TRBV19 with TRBJ2-1; 9 positions agree with TRBD2. The CDR3 runs 15 residues. CDR1 LNHDA and CDR2 SQIVND come from the germline V gene (reference sequence). With V trimmed by 2 bases and J by 6 bases, 5 bases remained unmatched.